This T cell receptor beta chain was captured by sequencing in a study of CD8 T cells in ankylosing spondylitis (dated by TCRdb to the late 2010s). Some background on the complete study: To find TCR variants linked to disease, the study profiled T cell receptor beta repertoires in ankylosing spondylitis patients and healthy donors. The full study cohort comprised 25 ankylosing spondylitis patients and 85 to 120 healthy donors. Peripheral blood was sampled, and synovial fluid was additionally collected from ankylosing spondylitis patients. Study-wide findings and limitations: Some motif variants were previously reported in synovial fluid and blood of reactive arthritis patients, suggesting common disease-initiation mechanisms. Significant enrichment of the disease-linked clones was reported in matched synovial fluid samples from ankylosing spondylitis patients. A TCR beta motif of about 8 highly homologous amino acid variants appeared characteristic of blood from ankylosing spondylitis patients. The disease-linked clones showed a CD8+ phenotype and occurred at relatively low frequencies in peripheral blood.

This clonotype was seen repeatedly, ten times or more. Its antigen is not yet known. Base qualities are missing; no much larger clone stands one base away. The run used an Illumina HiSeq 2500. Quantitative 5'-RACE with molecular barcodes was used to prepare TCR beta libraries. Turning to the authors' computational methods: A new computational method, built on a probabilistic model of VDJ rearrangement, was used to identify disease-linked TCR variants. TCRdb passed the public sequencing reads through fastp at Q25 and MiXCR, retaining productive beta sequences. Every distinct CDR3 protein forms one entry, paired with its most common genes and DNA. In this record, the V and J calls reflect TCRdb's handling and not the investigators' own analysis. This sample has some 37,000 distinct CDR3 sequences in its table, and 11% of those were observed once. Together, the top ten hold 20% of the sample. The CDR3 has 15 amino acids, counting the end cysteine and phenylalanine. Only the CDR3 DNA stays, 45 bases, in frame from base 1. The germline V gene (reference sequence) gives CDR1 as DFQATT and CDR2 as SNEGSKA. Trimming accounts for 2 bases at V and 7 bases at J, while the number of junction bases matched to no gene is 9.

For each ankylosing spondylitis patient, the synovial fluid sample was matched to a blood sample from that same patient. The sequenced sample consisted of synovial fluid, either unsorted or a sorted T cell fraction (not recorded which). The rearrangement combines TRBV20-1 with TRBJ2-1; 9 bases in the junction line up with TRBD2. The TCR sequence derives from a male donor with ankylosing spondylitis. For the CDR3, the sequence is CSARSIAGEWNEQFF. The nucleotides read TGCAGTGCTAGATCTATAGCGGGAGAATGGAATGAGCAGTTCTTC.